This entry lists 30 T cell receptor beta chains sequenced from one sample in a study of a mutant IDH1 vaccine in newly diagnosed glioma. Profiled with immunoSEQ multiplex PCR; TCRdb holds only in-frame clones, not every one. The sample has 40,000 to 45,000 clones, approximately 80% seen once; the top ten hold about 4.5%. These receptors are not linked to any known antigen. Time point of the sample: week 35, safety follow-up. Each vaccine dose was 300 ug of mutant IDH1 20-mer peptide, with topical imiquimod. Material: PBMCs, obtained from a glioma patient whose treatment included an IDH1 peptide vaccine. The receptors here all came from a woman aged 40 to 55 with glioma. Some clones in this sample may be carry-over from other donors' samples.

This clone was seen only a few times. The CDR3 is CASSQDPGAWETQYF. In nucleotides, the CDR3 is TGCGCCAGCAGCCAAGATCCGGGGGCGTGGGAGACCCAGTACTTC. The V and J genes are TRBV4-1 and TRBJ2-5, with D perhaps matching TRBD1 or TRBD2 (6 bases each). V lost 0 bases and J 5 bases, leaving 13 bases between the germline ends. The CDR3 covers 15 residues. In germline, CDR1 is MGHRA, CDR2 YSYEKL.

The chain couples TRBV18 to TRBJ1-2, with D possibly matching TRBD1 (6 bases). CDR1 is KGHSH and CDR2 is LQKENI in the germline V gene. Trimming removed 2 bases from V and 4 bases from J, with 11 bases in between. The CDR3 consists of 14 residues. In nucleotides, the CDR3 is TGTGCCAGCTCACCAGCAGGGGAGGCCTATGGCTACACCTTC. Amino acid sequence: CASSPAGEAYGYTF.

This chain uses TRBV19 with TRBJ1-5, with D possibly being TRBD1 (5 bases). Deletions cut 5 bases from V and 4 bases from J, with 12 bases between. The CDR3 runs to 14 residues. CDR1 and CDR2 from the germline V gene are LNHDA and SQIVND (reference sequence). CDR3 bases: TGTGCCAGTAGTGAGGGGACGGTGAATCAGCCCCAGCATTTT. Residues: CASSEGTVNQPQHF.

This clone was recorded only once. The J gene is TRBJ1-2, the V gene TRBV27, with D tentatively TRBD1 (5 bases). Germline V gene lookup returns CDR1 MNHEY and CDR2 SMNVEV (reference sequence). Trimming took off 5 bases at V and 5 bases at J, with 12 bases between the two ends. The CDR3 sequence is 13 residues long. CDR3 region: CASSPRTGYGYTF. DNA for the CDR3: TGTGCCAGCAGTCCCCGAACAGGATATGGCTACACCTTC.

The genes are TRBV15 and TRBJ1-1, with D possibly TRBD1 on 5 matching bases. Germline CDR1 is LNHNV and CDR2 is YYDKDF (reference sequence). Trimming pared 2 bases from V and 4 bases from J, leaving 8 bases between. The CDR3 runs to 13 residues. In DNA, the CDR3 is TGTGCCACCAGCAGACGGAGGGGCACTGAAGCTTTCTTT. Protein product: CATSRRRGTEAFF.

V is TRBV7-2 and J is TRBJ2-2; maybe TRBD1 (6 bases). The CDR3 runs 14 residues. V was clipped by 0 bases and J by 6 bases, with 8 bases between them. The germline CDR1 and CDR2 sequences are SGHTA and FQGNSA. CDR3 in DNA: TGTGCCAGCAGCTTAGCCACAGGGTCCGGGGAGCTGTTTTTT. It translates to CASSLATGSGELFF.

The rearrangement joins TRBV4-2 to TRBJ2-7; TRBD2 aligns across 13 bases. Looked up from germline, CDR1 is LGHNA and CDR2 is YNFKEQ. This CDR3 contains 15 residues. V trimming: 4 bases; J trimming: 3 bases; junction bases outside the gene matches: 3. The CDR3 protein is CASSLGTSGVYEQYF. The CDR3 DNA follows: TGTGCCAGCAGCCTTGGGACTAGCGGGGTCTACGAGCAGTACTTC.

In DNA form, the CDR3 reads TGTGCCAGCAGCTTGGGGGGGGACAGCAAAAAACTGTTTTTT. Amino acids: CASSLGGDSKKLFF. The gene calls are TRBV5-4 and TRBJ1-4; TRBD1 aligns across 7 bases. V lost 0 bases and J lost 9; bases outside the gene matches: 5. Germline lookup yields CDR1 SGHNT and CDR2 YYREEE (reference sequence). The CDR3 loop spans 14 amino acids.

This chain connects TRBV29-1 to TRBJ2-7, with 10 bases identical to TRBD1. The V gene end was trimmed by 7 bases and the J gene end by 5 bases; junction bases not matched to a gene: 8. This CDR3 is 13 amino acids long. The germline CDR1 and CDR2 sequences are SQVTM and ANQGSEA. The CDR3 coding sequence is TGCAGCGGGACCGGGACAGGGGCCCACGAGCAGTACTTC. It specifies CSGTGTGAHEQYF.

This rearrangement joins TRBV27 to TRBJ1-2; TRBD1 might be the D (6 bases). Germline V gives CDR1 MNHEY, CDR2 SMNVEV (reference sequence). The CDR3 spans 16 residues. Trimming shortened V by 8 bases and J by 2 bases, and 21 bases separated the two germline ends. CDR3 loop: CASSTLGGARNYGYTF. The CDR3 DNA follows: TGTGCCAGCTCCACTTTAGGGGGGGCGCGGAACTATGGCTACACCTTC.

This sequence joins TRBV23-1 and TRBJ2-7; the match to TRBD1 covers 9 bases. TRBV23-1 is reported as an ORF; its role is uncertain. V was clipped by 3 bases and J by 9 bases; unmatched bases: 15. CDR3 size: 16 residues. This chain's CDR3 is CASSHLCRDRDVVQYF. CDR3 in DNA: TGCGCCAGCAGTCATTTATGTCGGGACAGGGATGTGGTGCAGTACTTC.

This clone was counted a single time. The genes are TRBV23-1 and TRBJ2-3; TRBD1 agrees at 9 bases. TRBV23-1 counts as an open reading frame of uncertain function. The CDR3 loop spans 17 amino acids. V dropped 2 bases and J dropped 2; count of bases not matched to a gene: 8. The CDR3, as DNA: TGCGCCAGCAGTCAAGACCTGGGACAGGGTTACACAGATACGCAGTATTTT. Amino acid sequence: CASSQDLGQGYTDTQYF.

The chain employs TRBV7-2 and TRBJ2-5, with D unclear. The CDR3 has 10 residues. Germline CDR1 and CDR2: SGHTA and FQGNSA. V was shortened by 6 bases and J by 5 bases, with 4 bases between the two germline ends. The CDR3 is CASREETQYF. As DNA, the CDR3 is TGTGCCAGCAGGGAGGAGACCCAGTACTTC.

This sequence joins TRBV11-3 and TRBJ1-2; the D gene is possibly TRBD1 (5 bases). V dropped 5 bases and J dropped 5 bases, with 15 bases sitting between them. CDR1 is SGHNT, CDR2 YENEEA, per germline. The CDR3 sequence is 14 residues long. This CDR3 reads CASSRDSNGYGYTF. The CDR3 DNA sequence: TGTGCCAGCAGCCGAGACAGCAATGGGTATGGCTACACCTTC.

V and J are TRBV2 and TRBJ2-5; 8 positions agree with TRBD1. The CDR3 spans 14 residues. V was clipped by 6 bases and J by 4 bases; unmatched bases: 7. Per the germline V gene, CDR1 is SNHLY and CDR2 is FYNNEI. The CDR3 protein is CASRQDRGGETQYF. As DNA, the CDR3 is TGTGCCAGCAGGCAAGACAGGGGAGGAGAGACCCAGTACTTC.

V is TRBV6-6 and J is TRBJ2-5; 7 bases agree with TRBD2. Germline loops: CDR1 MNHNY, CDR2 SVGAGI (reference sequence). Trimming removed 5 bases from V and 4 bases from J; junction bases left unmatched: 13. CDR3 length: 16 amino acids. Here the CDR3 reads CASSNSGAGGGETQYF. CDR3 in DNA: TGTGCCAGCAGTAACAGCGGGGCGGGCGGCGGAGAGACCCAGTACTTC.

V usage is TRBV7-2 and J usage is TRBJ2-7; D might be TRBD1 (6 bases). Trimming shortened V by 3 bases and J by 7 bases, and 16 bases separated the two germline ends. The CDR3 contains 14 residues. CDR1 and CDR2 from the germline V gene are SGHTA and FQGNSA. The DNA for the CDR3 is TGTGCCAGCAGCTTCGATACAGGGAGCGGAGAGCAGTACTTC. Its protein product is CASSFDTGSGEQYF.

The chain couples TRBV27 to TRBJ2-7; either TRBD1 or TRBD2 may supply D (9 bases each). V was cut by 5 bases and J by 3 bases, with 20 bases left in between. The CDR3 runs to 16 residues. In germline, CDR1 is MNHEY, CDR2 SMNVEV (reference sequence). In DNA form, the CDR3 reads TGTGCCAGCAGTGCTAGCGGGACAGGGAGATACTACGAGCAGTACTTC. Translated: CASSASGTGRYYEQYF.

The rearrangement joins TRBV6-1 to TRBJ1-5; D is uncertain. CDR1 and CDR2 (germline): MNHNS, SASEGT. V was pared by 5 bases and J by 1 base, with 12 bases between. The CDR3 has 15 residues. CDR3 region: CASSPQGRSNQPQHF. CDR3 bases: TGTGCCAGCAGTCCCCAAGGGCGGAGCAATCAGCCCCAGCATTTT.

This clone came up once. The rearrangement joins TRBV4-1 to TRBJ1-3; D remains unclear. The CDR3 runs 16 residues. CDR1 and CDR2 from the germline V gene are MGHRA and YSYEKL. The germline V and J ends were trimmed by 0 bases and 0 bases, with 9 bases remaining between them. The CDR3 loop is CASSQDAGLSGNTIYF. Written as DNA, the CDR3 is TGCGCCAGCAGCCAAGATGCGGGCCTCTCTGGAAACACCATATATTTT.

The gene calls are TRBV7-9 and TRBJ2-7, with TRBD2 matching over 7 bases. The germline CDR1 and CDR2 sequences are SEHNR and FQNEAQ (reference sequence). V shed 8 bases and J 2 bases; nucleotides not matched to a gene: 15. The CDR3 is 16 residues long. The CDR3: CASLGASGLGAYEQYF. CDR3 DNA: TGTGCCAGCCTAGGGGCTAGCGGTCTGGGAGCCTACGAGCAGTACTTC.

The chain carries TRBV9 and TRBJ1-1, with a tentative D call TRBD1 (5 bases). V dropped 4 bases and J dropped 3 bases, with 22 bases sitting between them. CDR1 is SGDLS and CDR2 is YYNGEE in the germline V gene. The CDR3 is 17 amino acids. The CDR3 DNA reads TGTGCCAGCAGCCCCCGTTTGGGGCGCGGGGCTGACACTGAAGCTTTCTTT. Translated: CASSPRLGRGADTEAFF.

On this clone itself: A junction boundary mismatches the germline segment, possibly from a read error. The chain is built from TRBV7-7 and TRBJ2-7; 10 bases are a match to TRBD2. Germline loops: CDR1 SSHAT, CDR2 FNYEAQ (reference sequence). The CDR3 is 15 residues long. Here the CDR3 reads CASSSSGGASYEQYF. In nucleotides, the CDR3 is TGTGCTAGCAGCTCCAGCGGGGGGGCGTCCTACGAGCAGTACTTC.

The table lists this clone with a few counts. The chain recombines TRBV6-6 with TRBJ1-4; no definite D call. V was trimmed by 2 bases and J by 8 bases, leaving 6 bases between them. The CDR3 length is 12 residues. CDR1 is MNHNY and CDR2 is SVGAGI in the germline V gene (reference sequence). CDR3 coding DNA: TGTGCCAGCAGTTACATTGGCGAAAAACTGTTTTTT. Translation: CASSYIGEKLFF.

CDR3 nucleotides: TGTGCCAGCACAAGGGGAGGGAGGGCCGCGGAGACCCAGTACTTC. Protein product: CASTRGGRAAETQYF. The chain employs TRBV9 and TRBJ2-5; 7 bases align to TRBD2. Germline V lookup: CDR1 SGDLS, CDR2 YYNGEE. The CDR3 extends over 15 amino acids. V shed 6 bases and J 5 bases; nucleotides not matched to a gene: 13.

V is TRBV10-3 and J is TRBJ2-3; D possibly corresponds to TRBD2 (6 bases). The germline V gene has CDR1 ENHRY and CDR2 SYGVKD. This CDR3 has 14 amino acids. The ends were cut back, 7 bases at V and 0 bases at J, with 11 bases in the middle. Here the CDR3 reads CAIMEGRSTDTQYF. Here the CDR3 DNA reads TGTGCCATCATGGAGGGAAGGAGCACAGATACGCAGTATTTT.

This chain links TRBV10-2 with TRBJ1-1; tentatively, D is TRBD1 (5 bases). V was pared by 5 bases and J by 3 bases, with 7 bases between. The germline V gene encodes CDR1 WSHSY and CDR2 SAAADI. The CDR3 contains 12 residues. This chain's CDR3 is CASSPRDTEAFF. The CDR3 DNA sequence: TGCGCCAGCAGTCCCAGGGACACTGAAGCTTTCTTT.

This sequence joins TRBV6-4 and TRBJ2-1, with 12 bases lining up with TRBD2. Germline values: CDR1 MRHNA, CDR2 SNTAGT. The junction had 9 bases not matched to a gene; V was cut back by 2 bases and J by 10 bases. This CDR3 has 16 residues. In DNA form, the CDR3 reads TGTGCCAGCAGTGACGAGGCTAGCGGGAGGGCCCGCGAGCAGTTCTTC. This encodes CASSDEASGRAREQFF.

This chain links TRBV4-2 with TRBJ2-7; possibly TRBD2 for D (5 bases). CDR1 is LGHNA, CDR2 YNFKEQ, per germline. Trimming pared 2 bases from V and 5 bases from J, leaving 16 bases between. The CDR3 totals 15 residues. CDR3 amino acids: CASSQILVEAHEQYF. CDR3 coding DNA: TGTGCCAGCAGCCAAATACTAGTGGAAGCCCACGAGCAGTACTTC.

This chain uses TRBV6-5 with TRBJ1-5; D possibly corresponds to TRBD1 (5 bases). V lost 8 bases to trimming and J lost 4 bases, with 18 bases between them. From germline, CDR1 is MNHEY and CDR2 SVGAGI. CDR3 size: 15 residues. The CDR3 DNA reads TGTGCCAGCCGGCGAGGGGCATTAGGTAATCAGCCCCAGCATTTT. Encoded protein: CASRRGALGNQPQHF.